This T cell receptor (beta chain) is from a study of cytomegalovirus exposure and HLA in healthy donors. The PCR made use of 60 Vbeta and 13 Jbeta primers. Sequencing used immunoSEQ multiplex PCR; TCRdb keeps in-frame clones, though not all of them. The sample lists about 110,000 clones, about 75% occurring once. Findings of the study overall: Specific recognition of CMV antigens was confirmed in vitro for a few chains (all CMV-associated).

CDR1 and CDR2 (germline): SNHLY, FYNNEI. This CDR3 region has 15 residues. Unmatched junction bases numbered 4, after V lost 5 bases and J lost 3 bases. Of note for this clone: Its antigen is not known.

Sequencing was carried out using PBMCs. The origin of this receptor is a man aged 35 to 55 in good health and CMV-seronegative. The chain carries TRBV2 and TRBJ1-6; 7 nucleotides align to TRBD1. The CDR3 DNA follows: TGTGCCAGCAGTCGACAGGGTGGCTATAATTCACCCCTCCACTTT. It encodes CASSRQGGYNSPLHF.